Listed below are T cell receptor beta chains from one sample, sequenced in a study of vaccination and CD4 T cells after COVID-19. Antigen specificity for these receptors is unknown. Using its own MiXCR run on the PCR reads, TCRdb lists one record per CDR3 protein. The sample shows roughly 15,000 distinct CDR3 sequences, over 45% of them seen only once. This specimen consisted of CD4+ T cells from blood, cultured in vitro, obtained about 7 months after SARS-CoV-2 vaccination. These receptors were taken from a human donor who had recovered from COVID-19. The CDR3 runs from the conserved cysteine through the conserved F or W. D genes are given only for firm matches. Clone size is given for some rows only: seen once, a few or many times, or a class if the clone is expanded.

D gene	clone size	V gene	J gene	CDR3 DNA	CDR3 protein
TRBD1	NA	TRBV5-1	TRBJ1-2	TGCGCCAGCAGCTTCACAGGGGACGACCTTGGCTACACCTTC	CASSFTGDDLGYTF
NA	medium-sized	TRBV10-1	TRBJ2-7	TGCGCCAGCAGTGAGGGGACCCCTTACTCCTACGAGCAGTACTTC	CASSEGTPYSYEQYF
NA	few	TRBV24-1	TRBJ2-3	TGTGCCACCAGTGCGTACACAGATACGCAGTATTTT	CATSAYTDTQYF
NA	NA	TRBV6-1	TRBJ1-1	TGTGCCAGCAGTCTCGACCCAACCTGGTCTGAAGCTTTCTTT	CASSLDPTWSEAFF
NA	NA	TRBV20-1	TRBJ1-1	TGCAGTGCTAGAGTGACCGACCGGAACACTGAAGCTTTCTTT	CSARVTDRNTEAFF
NA	NA	TRBV10-3	TRBJ1-6	TGTGCCATCAGTGAGTCGGTACAGAATTCACCCCTCCACTTT	CAISESVQNSPLHF
NA	NA	TRBV7-3	TRBJ2-1	TGTGCCAGCAGCTCTTATGTGGGAGTAGTCAATGAGCAGTTCTTC	CASSSYVGVVNEQFF
TRBD1	NA	TRBV7-9	TRBJ1-2	TGTGCCAGCAGCATACCGGGACAGGGGGCCGGGGGCTACACCTTC	CASSIPGQGAGGYTF
NA	NA	TRBV20-1	TRBJ2-1	TGCAGTGCTAGAGATCCGAGACAGCCCCCCTACAATGAGCAGTTCTTC	CSARDPRQPPYNEQFF
NA	NA	TRBV7-6	TRBJ2-3	TGTGCCAGCAGCCCCGACGGGGGTCGACCGCAGTATTTT	CASSPDGGRPQYF
NA	NA	TRBV20-1	TRBJ2-1	TGCAGTGCTAGTCCTAGTTTTATGGGGAACAATGAGCAGTTCTTC	CSASPSFMGNNEQFF
NA	NA	TRBV6-1	TRBJ2-6	TGTGCCAGCAGCAGACAGCCCTTCTATGTCTCTGGGGCCAACGTCCTGACTTTC	CASSRQPFYVSGANVLTF
NA	NA	TRBV11-3	TRBJ1-2	TGTGCCAGCAGCCTCAGGGGAGCTAACTATGGCTACACCTTC	CASSLRGANYGYTF
NA	NA	TRBV7-8	TRBJ2-5	TGTGCCAGCAGCCCCCACTCCTCCGGGGAGACCCAGTACTTC	CASSPHSSGETQYF
TRBD1	NA	TRBV12-3/TRBV12-4	TRBJ2-5	TGTGCCAGCAGTTTAGGGGGCAGGGGGTCAGAGACCCAGTACTTC	CASSLGGRGSETQYF
TRBD2	few	TRBV10-3	TRBJ2-3	TGTGCCATCAGTGAGGTGCCCGGGAGGGCAGTTACAGATACGCAGTATTTT	CAISEVPGRAVTDTQYF
NA	few	TRBV7-9	TRBJ2-7	TGTGCCAGCAGCTTAGGGGCTCGGGGTGCTTCAGGGGCTTTGCGCGAGCAGTACTTC	CASSLGARGASGALREQYF
TRBD1	NA	TRBV6-5	TRBJ1-2	TGTGCCAGCAGTTTCACCGGGACAGGGCGCGGCTACACCTTC	CASSFTGTGRGYTF
TRBD1	NA	TRBV6-1	TRBJ2-7	TGTGCCAGCAGAGAGACGCCAGGGCAGCCAGGGGGTATCGAGCAGTACTTC	CASRETPGQPGGIEQYF
NA	NA	TRBV23-1	TRBJ1-2	TGCGCCAGCAGTCAATCTATTATCCGAATCCACCAGTATGGCTACACCTTC	CASSQSIIRIHQYGYTF
TRBD1	NA	TRBV10-3	TRBJ1-1	TGTGCCACCACGACAGGGGATAGGACTGAAGCTTTCTTT	CATTTGDRTEAFF
NA	NA	TRBV20-1	TRBJ2-5	TGCAGTGCTATTAGATCCCAAGAGACCCAGTACTTC	CSAIRSQETQYF
NA	few	TRBV7-9	TRBJ2-2	TGTGCCAGCAGCTTAGCCGAGGGGAGCGGGGAGCTGTTTTTT	CASSLAEGSGELFF
NA	few	TRBV2	TRBJ2-5	TGTGCCAGCAGTGATCCTGGGGCCGGGGGAGAGACCCAGTACTTC	CASSDPGAGGETQYF
TRBD1	few	TRBV4-1	TRBJ1-2	TGCGCCAGCAGCCAAGATTCGCCGGGACAGGGGGCGTCTGGCTACACCTTC	CASSQDSPGQGASGYTF
NA	few	TRBV7-2	TRBJ2-5	TGTGCCAGCAGCTTTCAGGGAGCCCGGGAGACCCAGTACTTC	CASSFQGARETQYF
NA	NA	TRBV10-3	TRBJ2-1	TGTGCCATCAGTGAGTCGACTCGAGGAGGGCAGTTCTTC	CAISESTRGGQFF
NA	once	TRBV28	TRBJ1-2	TGTGCCAGCAGTCGAACAGGCAACCTCGGGGGCTACACCTTC	CASSRTGNLGGYTF
NA	few	TRBV20-1	TRBJ1-2	TGCAGTGCTAGTTTAGGATGGGGCGGAAACTATGGCTACACCTTC	CSASLGWGGNYGYTF
NA	NA	TRBV7-2	TRBJ1-1	TGTGCCAGCAGGCTCCAAAGGGTGGAGACTGAAGCTTTCTTT	CASRLQRVETEAFF
NA	medium-sized	TRBV10-3	TRBJ2-1	TGTGCCATCAGTGAGATCGTTTTTGTGGGCTCCTACAATGAGCAGTTCTTC	CAISEIVFVGSYNEQFF
NA	NA	TRBV19	TRBJ2-7	TGTGCCAGTAGTATTAGGACGGATAACTACGAGCAGTACTTC	CASSIRTDNYEQYF
TRBD1	few	TRBV20-1	TRBJ2-5	TGCAGCGGACGACAGGGTAGGAAGGAGACCCAGTACTTC	CSGRQGRKETQYF
NA	NA	TRBV7-9	TRBJ1-5	TGTGCCAGCAGCTCCCGGGGAGATCAGCCCCAGCATTTT	CASSSRGDQPQHF
NA	few	TRBV20-1	TRBJ2-1	TGCAGTGCTAGCGGAGACAATGAGCAGTTCTTC	CSASGDNEQFF
NA	few	TRBV7-2	TRBJ2-5	TGTGCCAGCAGCTTAAACCTCCAGGGGGAGACCCAGTACTTC	CASSLNLQGETQYF
TRBD1	NA	TRBV20-1	TRBJ1-1	TGCAGTGCTAGGTTACAGGGGGCCGCTTTCTTT	CSARLQGAAFF
NA	medium-sized	TRBV27	TRBJ1-1	TGTGCCAGCAGTCAACAGGGCCGCACTGAAGCTTTCTTT	CASSQQGRTEAFF
NA	NA	TRBV6-1	TRBJ2-5	TGTGCCAGCAGCTTTCCCGGTAGCGAATTCCAAGAGACCCAGTACTTC	CASSFPGSEFQETQYF
NA	NA	TRBV4-1	TRBJ2-5	TGCGCCAGCAGCCAAGATCTGTCAGGACAAGAGACCCAGTACTTC	CASSQDLSGQETQYF
NA	few	TRBV7-2	TRBJ2-5	TGTGCCAGCAGCTTAGTTGCGGCAGCGGAGACCCAGTACTTC	CASSLVAAAETQYF
TRBD1	large	TRBV20-1	TRBJ1-2	TGCAGTGCTGGAACCGCGGACAGGGCCAAAATTAACACCTTC	CSAGTADRAKINTF
TRBD1	few	TRBV15	TRBJ2-1	TGTGCCACCAGCCTACAGGGGACAAGGAACAATGAGCAGTTCTTC	CATSLQGTRNNEQFF
NA	NA	TRBV10-3	TRBJ2-6	TGTGCCATCAGTGACATGAGGGGGGCCTCTGGGGCCAACGTCCTGACTTTC	CAISDMRGASGANVLTF
NA	few	TRBV7-2	TRBJ2-7	TGTGCCAGCAGCTTCGTGGGGCGGGACTACGAGCAGTACTTC	CASSFVGRDYEQYF
TRBD1	NA	TRBV5-4	TRBJ2-7	TGTGCCGGCAGCGTCGACAGGGGTCCCTACGAGCAGTACTTC	CAGSVDRGPYEQYF
NA	NA	TRBV4-3	TRBJ2-5	TGCGCCAGCAGCCAAGCCGGGACCCAAGAGACCCAGTACTTC	CASSQAGTQETQYF
NA	NA	TRBV7-9	TRBJ2-7	TGTGCCAGCAGCTTAGGACCGGGGGCAGGGCGGTCGTGGGACTACGAGCAGTACTTC	CASSLGPGAGRSWDYEQYF
NA	few	TRBV6-1	TRBJ2-7	TGTGCCAGCAGTGAATTTCCCCCCCCGTACGGCGAGCAGTACTTC	CASSEFPPPYGEQYF
NA	NA	TRBV21-1	TRBJ1-2	TGTGCCAGCAGCAAGGCCCATCCGACAGGGGGCTATGGCTACACCTTC	CASSKAHPTGGYGYTF
NA	NA	TRBV7-3	TRBJ2-3	TGTGCCAGCAGCTCCTTGCCGAGCACAGATACGCAGTATTTT	CASSSLPSTDTQYF
NA	few	TRBV20-1	TRBJ1-6	TGCAGTGCTAGATCACTCCTAGGCGGTGCACATAATTCACCCCTCCACTTT	CSARSLLGGAHNSPLHF
TRBD1	few	TRBV15	TRBJ1-1	TGTGCCACCAGCAGAGACCCGACAGGGTTAGCTGAAGCTTTCTTT	CATSRDPTGLAEAFF